What follows are 9 T cell receptor beta chains derived from one specimen sequenced in a study of Tregs in tolerant kidney transplant recipients. TCRdb's table, derived via immunoSEQ multiplex PCR, lists solely in-frame clones and lacks some. The sample shows 75,000 to 85,000 clones, approximately 90% of them seen only once. Sequencing was performed on Tregs from blood, taken before the transplant. Source of these receptors: a human donor who received a combined kidney and bone marrow transplant.

The genes are TRBV27 and TRBJ2-1; possibly TRBD2 for D (6 bases). V was clipped by 1 base and J by 6 bases, with 7 bases between them. Germline CDR1 and CDR2: MNHEY and SMNVEV (reference sequence). The CDR3 covers 13 residues. The CDR3 here is CASSLFGSNEQFF. CDR3 DNA sequence: TGTGCCAGCAGTTTATTCGGGAGCAATGAGCAGTTCTTC.

V gene TRBV28 combines with J gene TRBJ2-2, with a weak D call TRBD2 (5 bases). The CDR3 spans 15 residues. V was trimmed by 6 bases and J by 4 bases, leaving 15 bases between them. Germline V gene lookup returns CDR1 MDHEN and CDR2 SYDVKM. CDR3 bases: TGTGCCAGCAGGCCGTCTTTAGGAGGCACCGGGGAGCTGTTTTTT. As protein: CASRPSLGGTGELFF.

J is TRBJ2-1 and V is TRBV4-2; D perhaps matches TRBD1 (7 bases). V was cut by 4 bases and J by 3 bases, with 13 bases left in between. CDR3 length: 15 amino acids. CDR1 and CDR2 (germline): LGHNA, YNFKEQ. CDR3 in DNA: TGTGCCAGCAGCCCAGGGGGGCTTAACTACAATGAGCAGTTCTTC. Encoded protein: CASSPGGLNYNEQFF.

V and J are TRBV11-2 and TRBJ1-6, with 7 nucleotides matching TRBD1. V gave up 4 bases and J gave up 7 bases; unmatched junction bases: 4. Germline CDR1 is SGHAT and CDR2 is FQNNGV. This CDR3 is 14 amino acids long. The CDR3 DNA reads as TGTGCCAGCAGCTCCCGGGACAGAAATTCACCCCTCCACTTT. Translating it yields CASSSRDRNSPLHF.

The V call is TRBV12-5, the J call TRBJ2-7, with 8 bases fitting TRBD1. The CDR3 totals 16 residues. Germline assignment: CDR1 LGHNT and CDR2 FRNRAP. V was clipped by 5 bases and J by 2 bases; unmatched bases: 11. The CDR3 is CASGPPGQERAYEQYF. The CDR3 coding sequence is TGTGCTAGTGGTCCGCCGGGACAGGAGCGGGCCTACGAGCAGTACTTC.

This sequence joins TRBV28 and TRBJ2-5; D is possibly TRBD1 or TRBD2 (5 bases each). The CDR3 is 14 residues long. The germline V and J ends were trimmed by 3 bases and 5 bases, with 13 bases remaining between them. Germline loops: CDR1 MDHEN, CDR2 SYDVKM. The CDR3 coding sequence is TGTGCCAGCAGTTTCAGGCAGGGACGGGAGACCCAGTACTTC. Its protein product is CASSFRQGRETQYF. The full variable domain, rest sourced from reference TRBV28 and TRBJ2-5, is DVKVTQSSRYLVKRTGEKVFLECVQDMDHENMFWYRQDPGLGLRLIYFSYDVKMKEKGDIPEGYSVSREKKERFSLILESASTNQTSMYLCASSFRQGRETQYFGPGTRLLVL.

This clone came up a few times. The chain has TRBV5-1 and TRBJ2-6; D may be TRBD1 or TRBD2 (5 bases each). Germline CDR1 and CDR2: SGHRS and YFSETQ. The CDR3 loop spans 15 amino acids. V lost 2 bases, J lost 2 bases, and 8 bases lay in between. CDR3 DNA: TGCGCCAGCAGCTTTGGGGGAGCTGGGGCCAACGTCCTGACTTTC. This sequence encodes CASSFGGAGANVLTF.

This chain links TRBV18 with TRBJ2-1, with 11 bases aligning to TRBD2. The CDR3 runs 14 residues. CDR1 and CDR2 from the germline V gene are KGHSH and LQKENI. V shed 8 bases and J 7 bases; nucleotides not matched to a gene: 7. CDR3 sequence reads: CASTMGLAVNEQFF. CDR3 DNA sequence: TGTGCCAGCACTATGGGACTAGCGGTAAATGAGCAGTTCTTC.

This chain joins TRBV11-2 and TRBJ1-1, with 8 bases fitting TRBD1. Looked up from germline, CDR1 is SGHAT and CDR2 is FQNNGV. After removal of 1 base from V and 4 bases from J, the junction contained 5 bases not matched to a gene. The CDR3 has 15 amino acids. The CDR3 here is CASSLGQGKGTEAFF. The CDR3 bases are TGTGCCAGCAGCTTAGGACAGGGGAAAGGCACTGAAGCTTTCTTT.